This T cell receptor beta chain emerged from a study of OX40 agonist ivuxolimab in advanced cancers. From germline, CDR1 is MNHEY and CDR2 SVGAGI. Trimming took 1 base from V and 11 from J; bases not matched to a gene: 14. The CDR3 spans 16 residues. On this clone: Its target is unknown.

Clones were sequenced by immunoSEQ multiplex PCR, and TCRdb holds only the in-frame ones, with some missing. This table has 60,000 to 75,000 clones, more than 80% appearing once. Study results and caveats: Some patients who did not respond also had low normalized T-cell clonal expansion. The mean number of expanded clones was higher in CD8+ T cells than in CD4+.

This sample comprised CD4+ or CD8+ T cells sorted from blood, obtained in a trial of the OX40 agonist ivuxolimab. The receptor's source is an adult with an advanced solid tumor such as melanoma, head and neck, liver or kidney cancer. The V gene is TRBV6-5, the J gene TRBJ2-5; TRBD1 agrees at 9 bases. CDR3: CASSYLFGQGPREQYF. The CDR3 nucleotides read TGTGCCAGCAGTTACTTGTTTGGACAGGGGCCTAGGGAGCAGTACTTC.